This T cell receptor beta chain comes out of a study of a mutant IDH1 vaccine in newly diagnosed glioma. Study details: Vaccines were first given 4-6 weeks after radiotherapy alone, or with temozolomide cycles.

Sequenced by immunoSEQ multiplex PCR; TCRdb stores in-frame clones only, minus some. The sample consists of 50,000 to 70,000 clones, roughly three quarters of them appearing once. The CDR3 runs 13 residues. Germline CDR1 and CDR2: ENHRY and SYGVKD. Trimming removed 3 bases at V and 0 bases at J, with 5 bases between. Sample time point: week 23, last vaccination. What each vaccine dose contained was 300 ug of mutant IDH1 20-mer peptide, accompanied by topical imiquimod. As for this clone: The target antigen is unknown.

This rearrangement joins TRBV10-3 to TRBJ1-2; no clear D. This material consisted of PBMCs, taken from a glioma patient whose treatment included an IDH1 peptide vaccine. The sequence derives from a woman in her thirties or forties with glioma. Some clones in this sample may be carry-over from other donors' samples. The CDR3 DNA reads TGTGCCATCAGTGAAGGAGCTAACTATGGCTACACCTTC. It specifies CAISEGANYGYTF.